Shown below are 8 T cell receptor beta chains from a single sample sequenced in a study of human T cells and chemical hapten exposure. One entry per CDR3 protein, called by TCRdb with MiXCR from the RACE reads. The sample has tens of thousands of distinct CDR3 sequences, about 9.4% seen once. The time point: patch test 2, 6 weeks after DPC sensitization. Treatment indicated: therapeutic diphenylcyclopropenone sensitization with weekly scalp DPC. Sequenced here: whole blood, sampled in connection with sensitization to the hapten diphenylcyclopropenone (DPC). These receptors were taken from a woman aged 50 to 60 with alopecia areata. Some clones in this sample may be carry-over from other donors' samples.

The gene calls are TRBV29-1 and TRBJ1-1, with D unclear. From germline, CDR1 is SQVTM and CDR2 ANQGSEA. The CDR3 is 11 residues long. Trimming took off 6 bases at V and 8 bases at J, with 13 bases between the two ends. The chain's CDR3 is CSVSLTREAFF. In nucleotides, the CDR3 is TGCAGCGTCAGCCTTACACGAGAAGCTTTCTTT.

This chain uses TRBV2 with TRBJ2-3; maybe TRBD2 (6 bases). There are 14 residues in the CDR3. Looked up from germline, CDR1 is SNHLY and CDR2 is FYNNEI. Trimming cost V 3 bases and J 3 bases, with 10 bases left between them. The CDR3 DNA is TGTGCCAGCAGTGACGGAAGCGGGACAGATACGCAGTATTTT. Translation: CASSDGSGTDTQYF.

This chain links TRBV10-3 with TRBJ1-5; the D gene is possibly TRBD1 (5 bases). Between the trimmed V and J ends, which lost 3 bases and 6 bases, there was a span of 12 bases. Germline values: CDR1 ENHRY, CDR2 SYGVKD. The CDR3 totals 14 residues. The CDR3 DNA reads TGTGCCATCAGTGATTCCTCCGGGGCTCAGCCCCAGCATTTT. Residues: CAISDSSGAQPQHF.

This clonotype was found many times. CDR3 sequence: CASSQVASSSYEQYF. The CDR3 DNA sequence: TGTGCCAGCAGCCAAGTAGCGTCGAGCTCCTACGAGCAGTACTTC. The chain is built from TRBV4-2 and TRBJ2-7, with D possibly matching TRBD2 (5 bases). Trimming cost V 1 base and J 0 bases, with 10 bases left between them. Per germline, CDR1 LGHNA and CDR2 YNFKEQ. The CDR3 covers 15 residues.

This rearrangement joins TRBV2 to TRBJ2-1, with D possibly being TRBD2 (6 bases). The length of the CDR3 is 15 residues. The germline CDR1 and CDR2 sequences are SNHLY and FYNNEI. The V end was cut by 5 bases, the J end by 0 bases, with 11 bases between. CDR3 bases: TGTGCCAGCAGTATCCTTAGCGGCTCCTACAATGAGCAGTTCTTC. Its protein is CASSILSGSYNEQFF. The complete variable domain, with remaining parts taken from reference TRBV2 and TRBJ2-1, reads EPEVTQTPSHQVTQMGQEVILRCVPISNHLYFYWYRQILGQKVEFLVSFYNNEISEKSEIFDDQFSVERPDGSNFTLKIRSTKLEDSAMYFCASSILSGSYNEQFFGPGTRLTVL.

V and J are TRBV6-2 or TRBV6-3 and TRBJ2-1; D is tentatively TRBD1 or TRBD2 (6 bases each). Trimming removed 7 bases from V and 8 bases from J, with 15 bases in between. CDR1 and CDR2 from the germline V gene are MNHEY and SVGEGT. The CDR3 is 13 residues long. CDR3 coding DNA: TGTGCCAGCACTAGCGAGGCAGGGGATGAGCAGTTCTTC. Residues: CASTSEAGDEQFF.

The chain recombines TRBV5-4 with TRBJ1-1; D gene unclear. CDR3 size: 14 residues. Germline V gene sequence: CDR1 SGHNT, CDR2 YYREEE (reference sequence). Trimming left V 1 base short and J 1 base short, with 8 bases between. CDR3 sequence: CASSLLRTNTEAFF. CDR3 DNA sequence: TGTGCCAGCAGCTTGCTTAGGACGAACACTGAAGCTTTCTTT.

Ten or more counts support this clonotype. The chain employs TRBV6-2 or TRBV6-3 and TRBJ2-1, with 8 positions matching TRBD2. V was clipped by 8 bases and J by 8 bases; unmatched bases: 8. The germline V gene encodes CDR1 MNHEY and CDR2 SVGEGT. The length of the CDR3 is 13 residues. The CDR3 region has the DNA TGTGCCAGCGCCGGGAGGGCGCCATATGAGCAGTTCTTC. Translating gives CASAGRAPYEQFF.